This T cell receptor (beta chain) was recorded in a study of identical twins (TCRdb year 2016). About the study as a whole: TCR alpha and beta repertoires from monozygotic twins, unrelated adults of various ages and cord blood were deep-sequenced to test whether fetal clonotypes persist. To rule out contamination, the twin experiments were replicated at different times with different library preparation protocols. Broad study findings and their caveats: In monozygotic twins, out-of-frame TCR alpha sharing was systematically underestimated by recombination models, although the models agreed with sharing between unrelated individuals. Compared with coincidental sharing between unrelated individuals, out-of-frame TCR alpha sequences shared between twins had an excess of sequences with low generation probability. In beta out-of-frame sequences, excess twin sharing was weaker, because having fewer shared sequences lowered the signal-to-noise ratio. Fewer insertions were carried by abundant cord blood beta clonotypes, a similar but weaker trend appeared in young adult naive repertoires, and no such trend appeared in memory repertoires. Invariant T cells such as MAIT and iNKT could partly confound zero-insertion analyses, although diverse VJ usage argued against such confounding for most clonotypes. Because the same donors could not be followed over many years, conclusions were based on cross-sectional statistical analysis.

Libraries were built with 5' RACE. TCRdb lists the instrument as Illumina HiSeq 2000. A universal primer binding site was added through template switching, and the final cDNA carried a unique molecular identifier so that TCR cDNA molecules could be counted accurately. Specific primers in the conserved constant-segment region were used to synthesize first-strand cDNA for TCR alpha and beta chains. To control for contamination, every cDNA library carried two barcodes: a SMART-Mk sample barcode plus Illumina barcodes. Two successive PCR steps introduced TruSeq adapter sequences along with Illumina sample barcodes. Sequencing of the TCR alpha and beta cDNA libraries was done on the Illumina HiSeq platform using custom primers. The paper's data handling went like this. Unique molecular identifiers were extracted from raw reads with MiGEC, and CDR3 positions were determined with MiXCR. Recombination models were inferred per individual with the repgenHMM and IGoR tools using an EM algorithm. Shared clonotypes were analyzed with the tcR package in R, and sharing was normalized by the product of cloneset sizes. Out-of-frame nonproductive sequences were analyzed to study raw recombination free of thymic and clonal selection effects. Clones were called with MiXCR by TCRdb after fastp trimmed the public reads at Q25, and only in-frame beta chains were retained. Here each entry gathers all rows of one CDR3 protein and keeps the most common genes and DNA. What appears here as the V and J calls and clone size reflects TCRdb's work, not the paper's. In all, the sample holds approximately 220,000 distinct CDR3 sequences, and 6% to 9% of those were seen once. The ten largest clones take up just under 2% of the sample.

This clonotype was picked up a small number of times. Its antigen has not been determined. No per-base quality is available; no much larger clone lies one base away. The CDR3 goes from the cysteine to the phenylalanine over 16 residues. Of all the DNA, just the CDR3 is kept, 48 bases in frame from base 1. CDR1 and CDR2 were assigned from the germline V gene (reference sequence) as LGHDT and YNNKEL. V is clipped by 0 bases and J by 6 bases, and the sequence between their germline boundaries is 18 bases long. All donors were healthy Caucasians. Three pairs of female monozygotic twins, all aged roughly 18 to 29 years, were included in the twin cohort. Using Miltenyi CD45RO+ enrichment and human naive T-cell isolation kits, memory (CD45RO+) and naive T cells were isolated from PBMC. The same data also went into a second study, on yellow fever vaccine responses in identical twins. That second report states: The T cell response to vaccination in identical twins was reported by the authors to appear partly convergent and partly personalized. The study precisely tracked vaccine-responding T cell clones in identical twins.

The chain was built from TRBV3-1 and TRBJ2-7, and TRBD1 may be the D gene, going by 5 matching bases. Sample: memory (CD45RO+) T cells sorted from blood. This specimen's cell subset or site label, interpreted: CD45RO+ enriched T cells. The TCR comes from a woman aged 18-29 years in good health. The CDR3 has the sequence CASSQDEVWGGGEQYF. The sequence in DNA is TGTGCCAGCAGCCAAGATGAGGTCTGGGGCGGTGGCGAGCAGTACTTC.